A single sample gave rise to the 12 T cell receptor beta chains below, sequenced in a study of blood T cell repertoires in COVID-19. The method was immunoSEQ multiplex PCR; TCRdb's version includes in-frame clones alone and lacks a portion of them. The repertoire holds roughly 250,000 clones, with roughly 84% as singletons. The sequenced sample consisted of peripheral blood. These receptors came from a woman aged 40 to 50 with active or convalescent COVID-19.

The chain employs TRBV5-1 and TRBJ1-4; tentatively, D is TRBD1 (6 bases). Trimming cost V 2 bases and J 8 bases, with 16 bases left between them. Germline V gene sequence: CDR1 SGHRS, CDR2 YFSETQ. This CDR3 comprises 15 residues. DNA of the CDR3: TGCGCCAGCAGCTTCAGGGGAAATGATGGAGAAAAACTGTTTTTT. Translated: CASSFRGNDGEKLFF.

The chain links TRBV9 to TRBJ1-6, with TRBD1 identical over 10 bases. The CDR3 totals 14 residues. Germline CDR1 is SGDLS and CDR2 is YYNGEE. Trimming removed 3 bases from V and 14 bases from J; junction bases left unmatched: 8. CDR3 sequence (DNA): TGTGCCAGCAGCGACGACAGGGGGCTCGGAACCCTCCACTTT. Its protein product is CASSDDRGLGTLHF.

The chain links TRBV6-5 to TRBJ1-1; TRBD1 is a possible D gene (6 bases). This CDR3 has 12 residues. Trimming took 6 bases from V and 7 from J, leaving 12 bases between them. The germline CDR1 and CDR2 sequences are MNHEY and SVGAGI. In DNA form, the CDR3 reads TGTGCCAGCAGCCCCGGACAGATTGAAGCTTTCTTT. It translates to CASSPGQIEAFF.

The chain joins TRBV3-1 (or the pseudogene TRBV3-2) to TRBJ1-4; 9 nucleotides match TRBD1. After removal of 5 bases from V and 7 bases from J, the junction contained 8 bases not matched to a gene. CDR1 is LGHDT and CDR2 is YNNKEL in the germline V gene (reference sequence). This CDR3 has 15 amino acids. The CDR3 is CASSKGTGLVEKLFF. CDR3 nucleotides: TGTGCCAGCAGCAAGGGGACAGGGTTAGTTGAAAAACTGTTTTTT.

J is TRBJ2-5 and V is TRBV7-9; D uncertain. The CDR3 has 14 amino acids. V lost 6 bases and J 4 bases, leaving 15 bases between the germline ends. From germline, CDR1 is SEHNR and CDR2 FQNEAQ (reference sequence). The CDR3 sequence is CASRSTIQAETQYF. The DNA of the CDR3 is TGTGCCAGCAGATCTACGATTCAGGCAGAGACCCAGTACTTC. The variable domain in full, with the rest retrieved from reference TRBV7-9 and TRBJ2-5, is DTGVSQNPRHKITKRGQNVTFRCDPISEHNRLYWYRQTLGQGPEFLTYFQNEAQLEKSRLLSDRFSAERPKGSFSTLEIQRTEQGDSAMYLCASRSTIQAETQYFGPGTRLLVL.

The chain recombines TRBV10-3 with TRBJ1-5; the match to TRBD1 covers 9 bases. This CDR3 has 14 residues. The V gene end was trimmed by 6 bases and the J gene end by 4 bases; junction bases not matched to a gene: 4. Germline values: CDR1 ENHRY, CDR2 SYGVKD. DNA for the CDR3: TGTGCCATCAGGGCCGGGACAGGGAATCAGCCCCAGCATTTT. This gives the protein CAIRAGTGNQPQHF.

The chain has TRBV4-1 and TRBJ1-2, with D tentatively TRBD1 (5 bases). The V end lost 3 bases, the J end lost 5 bases, and 10 bases lay between the germline ends. The CDR3 totals 13 residues. The V gene's germline CDR1 is MGHRA and CDR2 YSYEKL. As DNA, the CDR3 is TGCGCCAGCAGCCAGCAGGGCGTTTATGGCTACACCTTC. Translation: CASSQQGVYGYTF.

In this sample, this clone turned up once. The genes are TRBV11-1 and TRBJ1-1; weak D call: TRBD1 (6 bases). V lost 4 bases, J lost 6 bases, and 12 bases lay in between. This CDR3 spans 13 amino acids. Per germline, CDR1 SGHAT and CDR2 FQDESV (reference sequence). CDR3 amino acids: CASSSQGYPEAFF. CDR3 nucleotide sequence: TGTGCCAGCAGCTCCCAGGGGTACCCTGAAGCTTTCTTT.

The chain is built from TRBV21-1 and TRBJ2-7; the DNA was not compared with TRBD2, the D call given in the table. TRBV21-1 is described as a pseudogene. The CDR3 contains 15 residues. CDR3: CASKPRTVHSYEQYV. CDR3 nucleotides: TGTGCCAGCAAACCCCGGACTGTTCATTCCTACGAGCAGTACGTC.

The table lists this clone with a count of one. The chain has TRBV6-1 and TRBJ2-3; D is possibly TRBD2 (6 bases). Trimming took 7 bases from V and 5 from J, leaving 16 bases between them. CDR3 length: 14 amino acids. In germline, CDR1 is MNHNS, CDR2 SASEGT. CDR3 in amino acids: CASTSAGPEDTQYF. In DNA, the CDR3 is TGTGCCAGCACGTCGGCGGGGCCTGAAGATACGCAGTATTTT.

This chain joins TRBV11-3 and TRBJ2-7; 7 nucleotides match TRBD1. The CDR3 runs 13 residues. J gave up 6 bases and V 1 base, and 3 bases lay outside the gene matches. CDR1 is SGHNT, CDR2 YENEEA, per germline. The DNA of the CDR3 is TGTGCCAGCAGCTTAGTGGACAGGAGCGAGCAGTACTTC. Translating gives CASSLVDRSEQYF.

The genes are TRBV4-2 and TRBJ2-3; 10 positions match TRBD2. J was trimmed by 3 bases and V by 2 bases; bases with no gene match: 5. The length of the CDR3 is 16 residues. From germline, CDR1 is LGHNA and CDR2 YNFKEQ. The CDR3 coding sequence is TGTGCCAGCAGCCAAACCGGGACTAGCGAGACAGATACGCAGTATTTT. Residues: CASSQTGTSETDTQYF.